What follows describes a single TCR beta chain. CDR3 length: 13 amino acids. Trimming stripped 5 bases from V and 1 base from J, with 8 bases between. The germline CDR1 and CDR2 sequences are MNHEY and SVGAGI. Authors' data handling: From reference gene primer amplification, estimates of nucleated cell counts were derived. The assay was immunoSEQ multiplex PCR, and TCRdb's table has in-frame clones only and misses some. Clone size and the V and J calls come from that table; the DNA yielded D and trimming. Among 120,000 or so clones, roughly four fifths were seen once, and the ten largest hold approximately 16%. This record comes from a study of blood T cell repertoires in COVID-19. About the study: Collection of acute and convalescent COVID-19 samples took place in the United States, Italy and Spain. T cells, B-cell-depleted T cells, or PBMCs provided the cDNA or gDNA that served as material.

This TCR derives from a woman aged 45-59 years with acute or convalescent COVID-19. The specimen sequenced was peripheral blood. The chain has TRBV6-5 and TRBJ1-1; D possibly corresponds to TRBD1 (5 bases). CDR3 protein: CASSRDWNTEAFF. The CDR3 coding sequence is TGTGCCAGCAGTCGGGACTGGAACACTGAAGCTTTCTTT.